Listed below are T cell receptor beta chains from one sample, sequenced in a study of T-cell reconstitution after alpha-beta-depleted transplantation in children. TCRdb recomputed calls from the PCR reads with MiXCR, one row per CDR3 protein. The sample shows 190,000 or so distinct CDR3 sequences, about 6.8% of them seen only once. The sequences come from PBMCs from the stem cell graft donor, collected from the stem cell graft. These receptors all stem from a human donor who donated a stem cell graft to a child with Wiskott-Aldrich syndrome. CDR3s include the opening cysteine and the closing phenylalanine or tryptophan. D genes are given only for firm matches. The size of a clone is reported for some rows only, either as once, few or many, or as a class for expanded clones.

>TRBV11-2|many|NA|TRBJ2-7
TGTGCCAGCAGCTTATTCGGCCCAGCCGGCTACGAGCAGTACTTC
CASSLFGPAGYEQYF
>TRBV7-9|many|NA|TRBJ2-7
TGTGCCAGCAGCTTACCCGGGACCCCCTCCTACGAGCAGTACTTC
CASSLPGTPSYEQYF
>TRBV5-1|few|TRBD2|TRBJ2-1
TGCGCCAGCAGATGGCTAGCGGACGATTTTGAGCAGTTCTTC
CASRWLADDFEQFF
>TRBV11-1|NA|NA|TRBJ2-3
TGTGCCAGCAGCTTAGCGGCACGTCAGGACTTGAGGAGGGGCAGCACAGATACGCAGTATTTT
CASSLAARQDLRRGSTDTQYF
>TRBV7-9|NA|TRBD1|TRBJ2-5
TGTGCCAGCACCCCAGGGGGCACTCAAGAGACCCAGTACTTC
CASTPGGTQETQYF
>TRBV3-1|many|NA|TRBJ2-7
TGTGCCAGCAGCCCCCCGGGTTACCCCGAGGCGGAGCAGTACTTC
CASSPPGYPEAEQYF
>TRBV3-1|NA|TRBD2|TRBJ2-3
TGTGCCACCTGCCTGAGAACTAGCGGCGCAAGTCATCGCACAGATACGCAGTATTTT
CATCLRTSGASHRTDTQYF
>TRBV12-3/TRBV12-4|many|NA|TRBJ2-1
TGTGCCAGCAGTCCCAAAGTTGGGACGGATCAATACAATGAGCAGTTCTTC
CASSPKVGTDQYNEQFF
>TRBV4-3|many|NA|TRBJ1-2
TGCGCCAGCAGCCAAGGACTAGGGAATGGCTACACCTTC
CASSQGLGNGYTF
>TRBV7-8|many|NA|TRBJ1-1
TGTGCCAGCAGCGCGGGACACCTGAACACTGAAGCTTTCTTT
CASSAGHLNTEAFF
>TRBV20-1|many|NA|TRBJ1-2
TGCAGTGCCCTGTTGGGAAACTATGGCTACACCTTC
CSALLGNYGYTF
>TRBV12-3/TRBV12-4|many|NA|TRBJ2-3
TGTGCCAGCAGTCGCCTACTAGTTCCGGTGGGATCTTCAGATACGCAGTATTTT
CASSRLLVPVGSSDTQYF
>TRBV20-1|many|TRBD1|TRBJ2-3
TGCAGTGCGGCGACAGGGGCAAGTAGCACAGATACGCAGTATTTT
CSAATGASSTDTQYF
>TRBV9|many|NA|TRBJ2-6
TGTGCCAGCAGCTTCAGTGCCGGGACGCTCTCTGGGGCCAACGTCCTGACTTTC
CASSFSAGTLSGANVLTF
>TRBV10-2|NA|TRBD1|TRBJ2-3
TGCGCCAGCACCCTCGGTCGTACAGGGGTCAGCACAGATACGCAGTATTTT
CASTLGRTGVSTDTQYF
>TRBV12-3/TRBV12-4|few|NA|TRBJ1-5
TGTGCCAGCAGTTCCCTCGCGGGACCGAGCCAGCCCCAGCATTTT
CASSSLAGPSQPQHF
>TRBV20-1|many|NA|TRBJ2-3
TGCAGTGCTAGAGACAGGGTCGGTGGGGGGGATACGCAGTATTTT
CSARDRVGGGDTQYF
>TRBV20-1|many|TRBD1|TRBJ2-7
TGCAGTGCTAGAGATCAAGGACAGGGATACTACGAGCAGTACTTC
CSARDQGQGYYEQYF
>TRBV5-1|many|NA|TRBJ2-3
TGCGCCAGCAGCCAGCCGACAGTCAGCACAGATACGCAGTATTTT
CASSQPTVSTDTQYF
>TRBV6-2/TRBV6-3|few|TRBD1|TRBJ2-1
TGTGCCATCAACTCCCCGTGGCCGGGACAGAGCTCCTACAATGAGCAGTTCTTC
CAINSPWPGQSSYNEQFF
>TRBV18|many|NA|TRBJ2-1
TGTGCCAGCTCACCGCAAGGAGGAGGGTTCGATGAGCAGTTCTTC
CASSPQGGGFDEQFF
>TRBV4-2|many|TRBD2|TRBJ2-1
TGTGCCAGCAGCCAACAGACTAGCGGGGGATCCTACAATGAGCAGTTCTTC
CASSQQTSGGSYNEQFF
>TRBV6-5|many|NA|TRBJ1-4
TGTGCCAGCAGTTACTCGGCGGTAGCAACTAATGAAAAACTGTTTTTT
CASSYSAVATNEKLFF
>TRBV29-1|many|TRBD2|TRBJ2-3
TGCAGCGTTGAAGAAGCGGGGGATACGCAGTATTTT
CSVEEAGDTQYF
>TRBV7-9|few|NA|TRBJ2-1
TGTGCCAGCAGCCCCTCGACAGATTTCTCCTACAATGAGCAGTTCTTC
CASSPSTDFSYNEQFF
>TRBV11-1|NA|TRBD1|TRBJ1-1
TGTGCCAGCAGCCCCCCGGGACAGGCGGTCCCTCCCAACACTGAAGCTTTCTTT
CASSPPGQAVPPNTEAFF
>TRBV10-3|many|NA|TRBJ2-1
TGTGCCATCAGCTTTGTGCCTAAATTGACTGAGCAAAGCTCCTACAATGAGCAGTTCTTC
CAISFVPKLTEQSSYNEQFF
>TRBV5-1|many|NA|TRBJ2-6
TGCGCCAGCAGCTTGGACAGCCCTGGGGCCAACGTCCTGACTTTC
CASSLDSPGANVLTF
>TRBV7-2|many|NA|TRBJ2-7
TGTGCCAGCAGCTCTAGCGTAGGTGTCTACGAGCAGTACTTC
CASSSSVGVYEQYF
>TRBV9|many|NA|TRBJ2-1
TGTGCCAGCAGCCCCAGACCACTAGTAGAGGGCTCCTACAATGAGCAGTTCTTC
CASSPRPLVEGSYNEQFF
>TRBV3-1|NA|NA|TRBJ2-7
TGTGCCAGCAGCCAAGGATCGGGACTCTCCTACGAGCAGTACTTC
CASSQGSGLSYEQYF
>TRBV20-1|many|NA|TRBJ2-1
TGCAGTGCTCGCTCTAAGTGGGGGGCTTCCTCCTACAATGAGCAGTTCTTC
CSARSKWGASSYNEQFF
>TRBV20-1|many|TRBD2|TRBJ2-1
TGCAGTGCTACTCTAGCGGGAGTCCGCAATGAGCAGTTCTTC
CSATLAGVRNEQFF
>TRBV13|many|TRBD1|TRBJ1-2
TGTGCCAGCAGCCCCGGGACAGGCTATGGCTACACCTTC
CASSPGTGYGYTF
>TRBV2|NA|TRBD2|TRBJ2-1
TGTGCCAGCAGCCCGGGAGGGACGCGGGCTGCTGAGCAGTTCTTC
CASSPGGTRAAEQFF
>TRBV7-7|many|TRBD1|TRBJ2-2
TGTGCCAGCAGCCCAGCCGGGACAGGGTCCCTCCGGGAGCTGTTTTTT
CASSPAGTGSLRELFF
>TRBV2|many|NA|TRBJ1-1
TGTGCCAGCAGCGGACGTGAAGCTTTCTTT
CASSGREAFF
>TRBV18|few|NA|TRBJ2-1
TGTGCCAGCTCACCTACAAGAGGGAGCTCCTACAATGAGCAGTTCTTC
CASSPTRGSSYNEQFF
>TRBV12-3/TRBV12-4|few|NA|TRBJ2-5
TGTGCCAGCAGGGGGTCCTTTGGGGTAGGGTTTGGAGAGACCCAGTACTTC
CASRGSFGVGFGETQYF
>TRBV5-1|many|NA|TRBJ1-1
TGCGCCAGCAGCTTCGGGACCGCTCAAATTGGTGAAGCTTTCTTT
CASSFGTAQIGEAFF
>TRBV20-1|many|NA|TRBJ2-1
TGCAGTGCTAGACCCCTGGGAGTGTACAATGAGCAGTTCTTC
CSARPLGVYNEQFF
>TRBV5-1|many|NA|TRBJ1-1
TGCGCCAGCAGAACAGGAAAGAACACTGAAGCTTTCTTT
CASRTGKNTEAFF
>TRBV12-3/TRBV12-4|many|NA|TRBJ1-2
TGTGCCAGCAGTTTACAGGTTCAGAACTATGGCTACACCTTC
CASSLQVQNYGYTF
>TRBV29-1|many|NA|TRBJ2-5
TGCAGCGTTGCGCGGGTACCACAAGAGACCCAGTACTTC
CSVARVPQETQYF
>TRBV12-3/TRBV12-4|many|NA|TRBJ1-2
TGTGCCAGCAGTTTGGGGCCCCTGGGCTCCGCTATACAGGGAAGGAACTATGGCTACACCTTC
CASSLGPLGSAIQGRNYGYTF
>TRBV6-5|many|NA|TRBJ1-1
TGTGCCAGCAGTTACAGGGGGACGGGGGTTAACACTGAAGCTTTCTTT
CASSYRGTGVNTEAFF
>TRBV18|many|NA|TRBJ2-3
TGTGCCAGCTCACCACCGGCGGGAGATACGCAGTATTTT
CASSPPAGDTQYF
>TRBV12-3/TRBV12-4|many|NA|TRBJ1-2
TGTGCCAGCAGTCCCATCCAGGGGCGCGGAAGCTACACCTTC
CASSPIQGRGSYTF
>TRBV5-1|many|NA|TRBJ2-3
TGCGCCAGCAGCTTGGACAACCCAGGCACAGATACGCAGTATTTT
CASSLDNPGTDTQYF
>TRBV4-1|NA|NA|TRBJ1-1
TGCGCCAGCAGCCAAGCTTTGGGGGGTCGGAAGGGCGAAGCTTTCTTT
CASSQALGGRKGEAFF
>TRBV28|many|TRBD1|TRBJ1-4
TGTGCCAGCAGTATGACAGGGGGTGGTGAAAAACTGTTTTTT
CASSMTGGGEKLFF
>TRBV7-9|NA|NA|TRBJ1-1
TGTGCCAGCAGCACGTCACAGGAGACTGAAGCTTTCTTT
CASSTSQETEAFF